One TCR beta chain is described in this entry. This clonotype was recorded many times. Its cognate antigen has yet to be identified. Per-nucleotide qualities are absent, and no much larger clonotype sits a single base away. Library construction relied on multiplex PCR. Instrument used: Illumina HiSeq 4000. iRepertoire HTBI primers and Arm-PCR amplification of CDR3 regions were used to construct TCR beta libraries. Before sequencing, the PCR products went through gel purification. In the source study's methods: A total of some 65 TRBV and more than twelve TRBJ segments were identified across samples and were used for gene usage analysis of CDR3 amino acid clonotypes. COPE and FqMerger were used to merge filtered high-quality paired reads into contigs. Contigs were aligned with BLAST to IMGT TRBV, TRBD and TRBJ reference genes, and CDR3 was defined per IMGT. Any clonotype with a frequency above 0.1% was counted as a highly expanded clone. Shannon entropy served as the measure of repertoire diversity, while the Gini coefficient captured V-J evenness. A clonotype was considered public if more than one individual shared it. TCRdb's own reprocessing of the public reads used fastp at Q25 and MiXCR and kept productive beta chains. When rows share a CDR3 protein, they turn into one entry using the most common DNA and genes. TCRdb's processing, not the study's, gives the V and J calls here. This sample gives 250,000 to 300,000 distinct CDR3 sequences in total; around a sixth of them show up just once. 12% to 15% of the sample is taken by the ten largest.

The CDR3 measures 15 amino acids from cysteine to phenylalanine. Only the CDR3 region is kept as DNA, spanning 45 bases read in frame from base 1. CDR1 and CDR2 are drawn from the germline V gene (reference sequence): MNHEY, SMNVEV. Trimming removed 3 bases from V and 0 bases from J, leaving 9 bases between the germline ends. The data originate from a study of regulatory T cells in long-lasting Graves disease (dated by TCRdb to about 2021). At the level of the whole study: Newly diagnosed Graves' disease patients had taken antithyroid drugs for less than 3 months. This study used TCR sequencing and RNA sequencing of peripheral blood to compare persistent Graves' disease patients against newly diagnosed Graves' disease patients. The study was conducted in China and was registered as a clinical trial. TCR sequencing covered some 13 persistent and roughly 20 newly diagnosed Graves' disease patients, some 35 samples in total.

The intended sense of this specimen's time point label: newly diagnosed GD, antithyroid drugs for less than 3 months. RNA was extracted from PBMCs in TRIzol for both TCR sequencing and RNA sequencing. The diagnosis of Graves' disease followed American Thyroid Association guidelines. Recruitment of patients was carried out at an endocrinology department in Xi'an, China. Each patient gave about 8.1 milliliters of peripheral blood, collected in an EDTA anticoagulant tube. Ficoll Paque Plus density gradient separation was used to isolate PBMCs, and no further T cell sorting was performed. An Agilent 2100 Bioanalyzer and agarose gel were used to assess RNA quality, and a NanoDrop 2000 was used to measure RNA concentration. Broader findings and caveats from the paper: Lower TCR Shannon entropy and fewer highly expanded clones were observed in persistent Graves' disease patients than in newly diagnosed patients, which suggested clonal expansion. Persistent disease showed preferential use of TRBV28, TRBJ1-2 and TRBJ2-5, whereas newly diagnosed disease favored TRBV20-1 and TRBJ2-1. Sequencing and analysis were restricted to the TCR beta chain. More public clonotypes were shared among persistent patients (under 3,000) than among newly diagnosed patients (more than 950). The authors noted that the small sample size was a limitation that may lower accuracy. Only peripheral blood was studied, because thyroid tissue, the primary lesion, was inaccessible.

The same sample was also studied in work on T cells in Graves' hyperthyroidism and ophthalmopathy. Reported in the second study: Graves' hyperthyroidism was defined as stable when no progression to ophthalmopathy occurred over 18 months of follow-up. The hyperthyroidism patients were between 18 and 65 years old and newly diagnosed, with a disease duration of less than 2 months. Any patient with an uncontrolled infection, another autoimmune disease, pregnancy or lactation was excluded. Diagnoses were based on clinical symptoms, serum thyroxine and TRAb, thyroid ultrasound and orbital computed tomography. The TCR CDR3 was subjected to a first round of RT-PCR using the HTBI primer set and the Qiagen OneStep RT-PCR kit. Blood samples also contained most of the expanded thyroid clonotypes (frequency above 0.001), which suggests that blood repertoires may reflect thyroid immune responses. In cross-validation, a model built on a 13 V-J signature told ophthalmopathy apart from stable hyperthyroidism with less than 90% sensitivity and around 84% specificity, and in testing the same model reached 80%/75%. In validation, the model predicted progression to ophthalmopathy with roughly 66% sensitivity and approximately 72% specificity, a median of 6.5 months before onset. TCR V-J signatures able to tell the groups apart were searched for in a discovery cohort of 100 patients, of whom approximately 40 had Graves' ophthalmopathy and around 56 had stable Graves' hyperthyroidism. Prospective prediction of ophthalmopathy was tested in an independent validation cohort of 18 to 20 hyperthyroidism patients and 15 to 17 patients who later progressed to ophthalmopathy. The roughly 100 discovery patients were randomly split 7:3 into training and test sets. In several Graves' hyperthyroidism patients, the study also compared T-cell repertoires from thyroid tissue with T-cell repertoires from blood. After sampling, hyperthyroidism patients received methimazole starting at 30 mg daily, and ophthalmopathy patients received high-dose intravenous methylprednisolone. Libraries were constructed in a second round of multiplex PCR, after which size selection and purification were carried out. The libraries were sequenced on an Illumina HiSeq2000 using paired-end 100 bp reads. SOAPnuke was used to process the raw data, throwing out any read that contained adapters or uncalled bases, had a mean Phred below 15, or lacked an exact constant-primer or identifier match. COPE v1.2.5 was used to merge the high-quality paired reads, and each unique nucleotide sequence was defined as a clonotype. MiTCR v1.1 was used to align clonotypes to the IMGT TRBV, TRBD and TRBJ reference segments. The analysis included only V-J combinations with a frequency above 0.0001, which together covered approximately 99% of the repertoires. The TCS score was defined as F50 (clonal expansion) divided by E x V (chaos), with BLOSUM62-based TCRdist calculated between CDR3 peptides within each V-J. Welch's t-statistics and random forest reduced several hundred V-J features to fewer than 15, which were used in a naive Bayes classifier (R e1071). No statistical method was used to fix the sample size in advance, and group allocation was not hidden from the investigators. The paper reports TCR Vbeta CDR3 sequencing of approximately 140 peripheral blood samples: approximately 41 ophthalmopathy, approximately 74 hyperthyroidism and about 17 progressor patients.

This sample comprised peripheral blood mononuclear cells (PBMCs), obtained at new diagnosis, from a patient treated with antithyroid drugs. Recombination connected TRBV27 to TRBJ2-1; TRBD1 is perhaps the D gene, given 6 matching bases. The sequence was obtained from a woman under 40 with Graves disease. Donor details come from another sample of the same person, matched by shared clones. In nucleotides, the sequence is TGTGCCAGCAGTTTCGAGGGGGACTCCTACAATGAGCAGTTCTTC. This encodes CASSFEGDSYNEQFF.